Listed below are T cell receptor beta chains from one sample, sequenced in a study of cytomegalovirus exposure and HLA in healthy donors. The data were produced by immunoSEQ multiplex PCR, yet TCRdb's version contains in-frame clones alone and is incomplete. The sample totals under 45,000 clones. Specimen: PBMCs. The receptors originated from a male donor in good health and CMV-seronegative. Each CDR3 is given with its conserved first and last residue. Fields, in order: V gene, D gene, J gene, CDR3 protein, CDR3 DNA. A D gene is named only where the DNA matches it firmly.

V gene: TRBV6-5
D gene: TRBD1
J gene: TRBJ2-3
CDR3 protein: CASSFSGGRDTQYF
CDR3 DNA: TGTGCCAGCAGTTTTTCAGGGGGCAGAGATACGCAGTATTTT

V gene: TRBV18
D gene: TRBD2
J gene: TRBJ2-5
CDR3 protein: CASSPRGGSTETQYF
CDR3 DNA: TGTGCCAGCTCGCCCCGGGGGGGATCGACGGAGACCCAGTACTTC

V gene: TRBV27
D gene: .
J gene: TRBJ2-7
CDR3 protein: CASSFSGASYEQYF
CDR3 DNA: TGTGCCAGCAGTTTTTCAGGGGCAAGCTACGAGCAGTACTTC

V gene: TRBV7-7
D gene: .
J gene: TRBJ1-6
CDR3 protein: CASSADLAAPLHF
CDR3 DNA: TGTGCCAGCAGCGCCGACCTGGCAGCGCCCCTCCACTTT

V gene: TRBV7-8
D gene: .
J gene: TRBJ2-7
CDR3 protein: CASSLDGQFRIRYEQYF
CDR3 DNA: TGTGCCAGCAGCTTAGACGGACAGTTCCGAATCCGCTACGAGCAGTACTTC

V gene: TRBV5-4
D gene: .
J gene: TRBJ2-6
CDR3 protein: CASSLGAGANVLTF
CDR3 DNA: TGTGCCAGCAGCTTAGGGGCTGGGGCCAACGTCCTGACTTTC

V gene: TRBV5-4
D gene: TRBD1
J gene: TRBJ1-2
CDR3 protein: CASSLAGQGNGYTF
CDR3 DNA: TGTGCCAGCAGCTTGGCAGGACAGGGAAACGGCTACACCTTC

V gene: TRBV30
D gene: .
J gene: TRBJ1-1
CDR3 protein: CAWGRQPNTEAFF
CDR3 DNA: TGTGCCTGGGGTAGACAACCGAACACTGAAGCTTTCTTT

V gene: TRBV5-1
D gene: TRBD1
J gene: TRBJ2-5
CDR3 protein: CASSLGDRTGVQETQYF
CDR3 DNA: TGCGCCAGCAGCTTGGGGGACAGGACCGGGGTCCAAGAGACCCAGTACTTC

V gene: TRBV4-1
D gene: .
J gene: TRBJ1-5
CDR3 protein: CASSQESPLNQPQHF
CDR3 DNA: TGCGCCAGCAGCCAAGAATCCCCACTGAATCAGCCCCAGCATTTT

V gene: TRBV6-6
D gene: .
J gene: TRBJ1-3
CDR3 protein: CASSYFDRHSGNTIYF
CDR3 DNA: TGTGCCAGCAGTTACTTTGACAGACACTCTGGAAACACCATATATTTT

V gene: TRBV28
D gene: .
J gene: TRBJ1-5
CDR3 protein: CASSFSARGSNQPQHF
CDR3 DNA: TGTGCCAGCAGTTTCTCGGCCAGGGGATCTAATCAGCCCCAGCATTTT

V gene: TRBV7-9
D gene: TRBD1
J gene: TRBJ2-5
CDR3 protein: CASSFGQVEDGTQYF
CDR3 DNA: TGTGCCAGCAGCTTCGGACAGGTGGAGGATGGGACCCAGTACTTC

V gene: TRBV6-6
D gene: .
J gene: TRBJ2-2
CDR3 protein: CASSYDGALAGELFF
CDR3 DNA: TGTGCCAGCAGTTACGATGGGGCTCTGGCCGGGGAGCTGTTTTTT

V gene: TRBV6-5
D gene: TRBD2
J gene: TRBJ2-7
CDR3 protein: CASSYANPGGGYEQYF
CDR3 DNA: TGTGCCAGCAGTTACGCCAACCCGGGGGGAGGCTACGAGCAGTACTTC

V gene: TRBV19
D gene: TRBD1
J gene: TRBJ1-2
CDR3 protein: CASSGTGYVSGYTF
CDR3 DNA: TGTGCCAGTAGTGGGACAGGATACGTGAGTGGCTACACCTTC

V gene: TRBV5-1
D gene: TRBD1
J gene: TRBJ1-2
CDR3 protein: CASSLGQGDGYTF
CDR3 DNA: TGCGCCAGCAGCTTGGGACAGGGGGATGGCTACACCTTC

V gene: TRBV7-8
D gene: .
J gene: TRBJ2-5
CDR3 protein: CASSLGWGAQETQYF
CDR3 DNA: TGTGCCAGCAGCTTGGGTTGGGGAGCCCAAGAGACCCAGTACTTC

V gene: TRBV5-1
D gene: .
J gene: TRBJ2-7
CDR3 protein: CASRLRGKEYF
CDR3 DNA: TGCGCCAGCAGATTAAGGGGAAAGGAGTACTTC

V gene: TRBV7-9
D gene: TRBD1
J gene: TRBJ1-4
CDR3 protein: CASSWTGTDEKLFF
CDR3 DNA: TGTGCCAGCAGCTGGACAGGGACGGATGAAAAACTGTTTTTT

V gene: TRBV6-5
D gene: TRBD1
J gene: TRBJ2-3
CDR3 protein: CASSYSTGATDTQYF
CDR3 DNA: TGTGCCAGCAGTTATTCCACAGGGGCCACAGATACGCAGTATTTT

V gene: TRBV6-5
D gene: .
J gene: TRBJ1-4
CDR3 protein: CASSYYSPGEKLFF
CDR3 DNA: TGTGCCAGCAGTTACTACAGTCCCGGCGAAAAACTGTTTTTT

V gene: TRBV6-5
D gene: .
J gene: TRBJ1-2
CDR3 protein: CASSYSAGAYLYGYTF
CDR3 DNA: TGTGCCAGCAGTTACTCGGCGGGGGCCTACCTCTATGGCTACACCTTC

V gene: TRBV9
D gene: .
J gene: TRBJ1-5
CDR3 protein: CASSVAPGGNQPQHF
CDR3 DNA: TGTGCCAGCAGCGTAGCTCCGGGAGGCAATCAGCCCCAGCATTTT